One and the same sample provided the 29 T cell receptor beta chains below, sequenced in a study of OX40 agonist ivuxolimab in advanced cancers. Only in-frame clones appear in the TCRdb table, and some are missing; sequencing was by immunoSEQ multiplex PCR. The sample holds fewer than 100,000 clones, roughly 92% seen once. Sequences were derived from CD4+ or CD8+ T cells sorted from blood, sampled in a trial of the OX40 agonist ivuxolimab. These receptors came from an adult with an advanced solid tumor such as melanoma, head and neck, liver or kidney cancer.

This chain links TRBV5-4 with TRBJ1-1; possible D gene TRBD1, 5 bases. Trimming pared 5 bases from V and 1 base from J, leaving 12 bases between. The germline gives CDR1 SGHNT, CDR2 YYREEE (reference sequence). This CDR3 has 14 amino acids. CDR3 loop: CASRGGEENTEAFF. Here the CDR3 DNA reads TGTGCCAGCAGGGGGGGAGAGGAGAACACTGAAGCTTTCTTT.

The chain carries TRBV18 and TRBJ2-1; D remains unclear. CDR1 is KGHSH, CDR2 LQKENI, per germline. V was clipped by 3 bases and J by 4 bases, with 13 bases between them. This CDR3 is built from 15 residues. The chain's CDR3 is CASSPPTKTYNEQFF. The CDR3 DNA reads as TGTGCCAGCTCACCCCCAACGAAAACATACAATGAGCAGTTCTTC. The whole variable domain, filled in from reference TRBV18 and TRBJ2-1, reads NAGVMQNPRHLVRRRGQEARLRCSPMKGHSHVYWYRQLPEEGLKFMVYLQKENIIDESGMPKERFSAEFPKEGPSILRIQQVVRGDSAAYFCASSPPTKTYNEQFFGPGTRLTVL.

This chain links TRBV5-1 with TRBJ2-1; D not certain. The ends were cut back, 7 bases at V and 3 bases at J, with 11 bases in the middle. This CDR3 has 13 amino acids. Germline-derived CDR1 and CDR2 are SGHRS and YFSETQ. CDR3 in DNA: TGCGCCAGCTACCGGACGGACTACAATGAGCAGTTCTTC. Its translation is CASYRTDYNEQFF.

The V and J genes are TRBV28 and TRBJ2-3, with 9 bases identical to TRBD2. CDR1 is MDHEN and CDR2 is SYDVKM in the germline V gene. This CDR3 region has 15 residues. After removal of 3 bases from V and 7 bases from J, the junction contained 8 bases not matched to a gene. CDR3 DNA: TGTGCCAGCAGTTTGGGGGGACTAGCTATGAATACGCAGTATTTT. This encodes CASSLGGLAMNTQYF.

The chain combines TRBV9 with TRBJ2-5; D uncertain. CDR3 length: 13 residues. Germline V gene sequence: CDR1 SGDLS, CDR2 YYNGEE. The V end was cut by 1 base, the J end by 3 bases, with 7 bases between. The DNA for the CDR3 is TGTGCCAGCAGCGTACTGGCGGAAGAGACCCAGTACTTC. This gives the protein CASSVLAEETQYF.

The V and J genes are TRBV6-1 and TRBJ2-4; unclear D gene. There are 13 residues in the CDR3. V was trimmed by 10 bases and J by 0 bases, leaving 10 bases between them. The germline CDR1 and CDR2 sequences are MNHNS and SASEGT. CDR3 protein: CAILQLAKNIQYF. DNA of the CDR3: TGTGCCATCCTACAACTAGCCAAAAACATTCAGTACTTC.

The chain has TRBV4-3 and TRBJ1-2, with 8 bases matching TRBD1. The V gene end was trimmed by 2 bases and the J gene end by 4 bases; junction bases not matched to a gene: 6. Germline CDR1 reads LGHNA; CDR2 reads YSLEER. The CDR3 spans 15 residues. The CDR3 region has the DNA TGCGCCAGCAGCCAATCAGGGGGCATGAGCTATGGCTACACCTTC. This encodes CASSQSGGMSYGYTF.

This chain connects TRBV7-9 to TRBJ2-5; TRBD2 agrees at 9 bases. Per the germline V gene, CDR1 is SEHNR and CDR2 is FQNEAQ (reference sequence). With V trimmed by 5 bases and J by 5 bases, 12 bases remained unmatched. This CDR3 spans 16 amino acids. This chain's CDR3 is CASSPPSAGGEETQYF. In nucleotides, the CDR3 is TGTGCCAGCAGCCCGCCCTCAGCGGGAGGAGAGGAGACCCAGTACTTC.

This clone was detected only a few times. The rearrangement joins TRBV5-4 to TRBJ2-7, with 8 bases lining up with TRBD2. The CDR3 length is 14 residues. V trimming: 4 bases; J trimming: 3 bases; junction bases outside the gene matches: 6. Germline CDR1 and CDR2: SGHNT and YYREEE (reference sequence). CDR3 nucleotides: TGTGCCAGCAGCCCCAGGACTAGCAGCTACGAGCAGTACTTC. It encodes CASSPRTSSYEQYF.

The CDR3 region has the DNA TGCGCCAGCAGCTTGAACGGCGAGGGGGCCTACGAGCAGTACTTC. Amino acids: CASSLNGEGAYEQYF. The J gene is TRBJ2-7, the V gene TRBV5-1, with D perhaps TRBD1 (6 bases). Germline values: CDR1 SGHRS, CDR2 YFSETQ. The CDR3 sequence is 15 residues long. V shed 1 base and J shed 2 bases, with 13 bases lying between them.

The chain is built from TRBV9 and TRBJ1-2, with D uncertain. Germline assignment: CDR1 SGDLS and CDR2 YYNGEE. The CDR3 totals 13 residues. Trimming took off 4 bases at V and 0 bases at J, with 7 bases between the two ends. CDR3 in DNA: TGTGCCAGCAGCCACGGGTCTAACTATGGCTACACCTTC. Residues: CASSHGSNYGYTF.

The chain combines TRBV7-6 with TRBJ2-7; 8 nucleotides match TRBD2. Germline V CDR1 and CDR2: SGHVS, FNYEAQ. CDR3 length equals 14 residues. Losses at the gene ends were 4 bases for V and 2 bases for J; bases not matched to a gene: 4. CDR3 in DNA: TGTGCCAGCAGCTCTAGCGGGCGACCCTACGAGCAGTACTTC. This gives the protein CASSSSGRPYEQYF.

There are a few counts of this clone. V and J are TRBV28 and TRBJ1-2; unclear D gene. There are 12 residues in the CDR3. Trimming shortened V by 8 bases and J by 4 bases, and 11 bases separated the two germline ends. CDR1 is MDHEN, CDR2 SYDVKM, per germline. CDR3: CASLGSSYGYTF. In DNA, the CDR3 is TGTGCCAGCCTGGGGAGCAGCTATGGCTACACCTTC.

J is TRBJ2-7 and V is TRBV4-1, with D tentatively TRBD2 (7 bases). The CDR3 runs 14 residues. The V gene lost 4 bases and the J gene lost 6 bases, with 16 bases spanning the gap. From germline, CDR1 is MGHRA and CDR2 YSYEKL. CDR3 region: CASSPSQGGREQYF. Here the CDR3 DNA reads TGCGCCAGCAGCCCGTCACAGGGAGGGCGCGAGCAGTACTTC.

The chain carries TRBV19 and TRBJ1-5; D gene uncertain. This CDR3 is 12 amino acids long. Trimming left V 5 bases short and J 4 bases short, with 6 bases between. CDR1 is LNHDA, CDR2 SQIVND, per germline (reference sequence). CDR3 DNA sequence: TGTGCCAGTAGTTCGGAAAATCAGCCCCAGCATTTT. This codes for CASSSENQPQHF.

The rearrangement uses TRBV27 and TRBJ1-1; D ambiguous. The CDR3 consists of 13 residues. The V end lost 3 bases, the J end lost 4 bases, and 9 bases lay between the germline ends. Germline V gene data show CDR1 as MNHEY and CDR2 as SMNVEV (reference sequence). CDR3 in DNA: TGTGCCAGCAGTTTGAGGGAGGGCACTGAAGCTTTCTTT. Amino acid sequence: CASSLREGTEAFF.

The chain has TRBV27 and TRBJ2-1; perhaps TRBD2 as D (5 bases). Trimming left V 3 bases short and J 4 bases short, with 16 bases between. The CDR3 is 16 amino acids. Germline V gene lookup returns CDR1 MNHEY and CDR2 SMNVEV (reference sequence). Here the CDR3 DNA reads TGTGCCAGCAGTTTCTTGGACTCCATTCTGTACAATGAGCAGTTCTTC. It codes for CASSFLDSILYNEQFF.

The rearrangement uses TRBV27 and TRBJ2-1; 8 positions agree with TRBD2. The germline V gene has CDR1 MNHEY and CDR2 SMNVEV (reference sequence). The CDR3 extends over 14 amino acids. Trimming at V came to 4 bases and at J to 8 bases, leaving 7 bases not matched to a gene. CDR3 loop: CASSSLLAGYEQFF. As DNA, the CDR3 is TGTGCCAGCAGTTCCCTCTTAGCGGGATATGAGCAGTTCTTC.

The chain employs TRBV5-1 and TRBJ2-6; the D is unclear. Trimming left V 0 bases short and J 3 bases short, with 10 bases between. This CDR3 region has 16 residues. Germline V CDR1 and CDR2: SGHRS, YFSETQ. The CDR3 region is CASSLEPRDGANVLTF. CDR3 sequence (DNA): TGCGCCAGCAGCTTGGAACCTCGTGATGGGGCCAACGTCCTGACTTTC.

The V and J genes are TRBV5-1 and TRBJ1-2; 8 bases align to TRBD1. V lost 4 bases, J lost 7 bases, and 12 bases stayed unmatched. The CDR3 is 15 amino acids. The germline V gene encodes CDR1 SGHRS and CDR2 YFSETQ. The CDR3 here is CASSISGGADRGYTF. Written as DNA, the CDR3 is TGCGCCAGCAGCATATCAGGGGGCGCGGATCGTGGCTACACCTTC.

The CDR3 is CAWGGGQNYGYTF. The CDR3 region has the DNA TGTGCCTGGGGAGGCGGACAGAACTATGGCTACACCTTC. The gene calls are TRBV30 and TRBJ1-2, with a possible D match to TRBD1 (6 bases). CDR1 and CDR2 from the germline V gene are GTSNPN and SVGIG (reference sequence). The CDR3 sequence is 13 residues long. Trimming stripped 5 bases from V and 2 bases from J, with 12 bases between.

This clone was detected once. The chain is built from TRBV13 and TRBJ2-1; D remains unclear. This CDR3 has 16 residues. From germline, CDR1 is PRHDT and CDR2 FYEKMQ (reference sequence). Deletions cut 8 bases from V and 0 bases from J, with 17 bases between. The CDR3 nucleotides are TGTGCCAGCGAAGGGCGGACCGAGAGCTCCTACAATGAGCAGTTCTTC. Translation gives CASEGRTESSYNEQFF.

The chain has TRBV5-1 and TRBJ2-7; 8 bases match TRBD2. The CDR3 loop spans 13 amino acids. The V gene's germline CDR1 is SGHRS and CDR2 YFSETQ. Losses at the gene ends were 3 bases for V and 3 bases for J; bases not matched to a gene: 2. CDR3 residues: CASSWTSSYEQYF. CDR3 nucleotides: TGCGCCAGCAGCTGGACTAGCAGCTACGAGCAGTACTTC. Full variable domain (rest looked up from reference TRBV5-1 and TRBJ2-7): KAGVTQTPRYLIKTRGQQVTLSCSPISGHRSVSWYQQTPGQGLQFLFEYFSETQRNKGNFPGRFSGRQFSNSRSEMNVSTLELGDSALYLCASSWTSSYEQYFGPGTRLTVT.

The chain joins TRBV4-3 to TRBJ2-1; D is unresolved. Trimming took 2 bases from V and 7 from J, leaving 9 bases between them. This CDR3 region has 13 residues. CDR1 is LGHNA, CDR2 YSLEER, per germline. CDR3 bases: TGCGCCAGCAGCCAAAAGATGTGGAATGAGCAGTTCTTC. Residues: CASSQKMWNEQFF.

The CDR3 loop is CASSYGSGELFF. For the CDR3, the DNA is TGTGCCAGCAGCTATGGGAGCGGGGAGCTGTTTTTT. This chain joins TRBV5-6 and TRBJ2-2, with a possible D match to TRBD2 (5 bases). V was pared by 3 bases and J by 7 bases, with 7 bases between. Germline V lookup: CDR1 SGHDT, CDR2 YYEEEE. There are 12 residues in the CDR3.

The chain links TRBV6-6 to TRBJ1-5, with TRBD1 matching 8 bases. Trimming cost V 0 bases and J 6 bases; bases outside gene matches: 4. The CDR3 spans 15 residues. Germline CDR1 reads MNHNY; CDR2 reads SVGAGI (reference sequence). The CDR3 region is CASSYSHRGAQPQHF. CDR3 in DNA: TGTGCCAGCAGTTACTCCCACAGGGGGGCTCAGCCCCAGCATTTT.

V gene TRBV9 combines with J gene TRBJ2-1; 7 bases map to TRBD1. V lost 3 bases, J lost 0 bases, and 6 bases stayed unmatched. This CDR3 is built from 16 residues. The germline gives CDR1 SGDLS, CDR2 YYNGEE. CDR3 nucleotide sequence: TGTGCCAGCAGCGAGGGCGCAGGGGGCTCCTACAATGAGCAGTTCTTC. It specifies CASSEGAGGSYNEQFF. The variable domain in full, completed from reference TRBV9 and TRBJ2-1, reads DSGVTQTPKHLITATGQRVTLRCSPRSGDLSVYWYQQSLDQGLQFLIQYYNGEERAKGNILERFSAQQFPDLHSELNLSSLELGDSALYFCASSEGAGGSYNEQFFGPGTRLTVL.

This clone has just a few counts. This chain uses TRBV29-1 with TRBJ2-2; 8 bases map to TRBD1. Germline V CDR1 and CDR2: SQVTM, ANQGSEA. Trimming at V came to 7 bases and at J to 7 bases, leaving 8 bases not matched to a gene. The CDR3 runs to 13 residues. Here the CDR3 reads CSADRGGGGELFF. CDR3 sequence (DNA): TGCAGCGCTGACAGGGGAGGAGGCGGGGAGCTGTTTTTT.

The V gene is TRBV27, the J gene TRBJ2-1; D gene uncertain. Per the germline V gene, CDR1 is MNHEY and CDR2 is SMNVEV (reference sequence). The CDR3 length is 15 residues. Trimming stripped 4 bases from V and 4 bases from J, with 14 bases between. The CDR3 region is CASSSSPAAYNEQFF. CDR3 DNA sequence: TGTGCCAGCAGTTCGTCCCCGGCGGCGTACAATGAGCAGTTCTTC.